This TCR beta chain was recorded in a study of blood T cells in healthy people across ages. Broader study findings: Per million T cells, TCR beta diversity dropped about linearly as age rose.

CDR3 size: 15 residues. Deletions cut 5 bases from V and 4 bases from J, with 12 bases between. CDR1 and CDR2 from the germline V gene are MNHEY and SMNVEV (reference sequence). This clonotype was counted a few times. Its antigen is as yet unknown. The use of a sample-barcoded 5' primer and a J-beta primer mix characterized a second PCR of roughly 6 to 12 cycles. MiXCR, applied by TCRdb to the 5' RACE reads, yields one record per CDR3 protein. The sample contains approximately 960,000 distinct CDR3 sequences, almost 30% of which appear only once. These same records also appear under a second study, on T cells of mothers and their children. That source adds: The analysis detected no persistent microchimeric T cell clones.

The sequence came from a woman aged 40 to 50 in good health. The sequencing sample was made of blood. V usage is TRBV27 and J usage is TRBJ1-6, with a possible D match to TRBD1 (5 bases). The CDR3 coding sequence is TGTGCCAGCAGTGGGGCCCTGGGGTATAATTCACCCCTCCACTTT. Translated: CASSGALGYNSPLHF.